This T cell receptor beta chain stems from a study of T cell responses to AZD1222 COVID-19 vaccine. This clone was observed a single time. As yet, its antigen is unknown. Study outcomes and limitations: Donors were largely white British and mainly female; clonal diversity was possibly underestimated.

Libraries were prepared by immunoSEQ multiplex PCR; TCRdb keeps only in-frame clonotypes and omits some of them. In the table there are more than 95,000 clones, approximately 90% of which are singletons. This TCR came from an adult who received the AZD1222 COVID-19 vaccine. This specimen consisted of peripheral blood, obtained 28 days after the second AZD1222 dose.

CDR3 sequence: CASSDLNRGGGEQYF. CDR3 DNA sequence: TGTGCCAGCAGCGACCTAAACAGGGGCGGGGGCGAGCAGTACTTC. The gene calls are TRBV7-8 and TRBJ2-7, with D perhaps matching TRBD1 or TRBD2 (7 bases each). Per germline, CDR1 SGHVS and CDR2 FQNEAQ. The CDR3 is made up of 15 amino acids. The germline V and J ends were trimmed by 5 bases and 6 bases, with 20 bases remaining between them. The whole variable domain, remainder taken from reference TRBV7-8 and TRBJ2-7, is GAGVSQSPRYKVAKRGQDVALRCDPISGHVSLFWYQQALGQGPEFLTYFQNEAQLDKSGLPSDRFFAERPEGSVSTLKIQRTQQEDSAVYLCASSDLNRGGGEQYFGPGTRLTVT.